One sample yielded the 27 T cell receptor beta chains listed below, sequenced in a study of OX40 agonist ivuxolimab in advanced cancers. This table comes from immunoSEQ multiplex PCR, and its TCRdb copy is limited to in-frame clones, with some not included. The top ten clones hold about 0.9% of a sample with around 81,000 clones, around nine tenths of them seen once. Source: CD4+ or CD8+ T cells sorted from blood, taken in a trial of the OX40 agonist ivuxolimab. Source of these receptors: an adult with an advanced solid tumor such as melanoma, head and neck, liver or kidney cancer.

The chain employs TRBV29-1 and TRBJ2-3; TRBD1 might be the D (5 bases). CDR1 is SQVTM and CDR2 is ANQGSEA in the germline V gene. V was pared by 4 bases and J by 0 bases, with 8 bases between. The CDR3 totals 13 residues. The CDR3, as DNA: TGCAGCGTTGGAGCAGGGAGCACAGATACGCAGTATTTT. Translated: CSVGAGSTDTQYF.

The chain combines TRBV5-1 with TRBJ2-1, with 10 bases identical to TRBD1. J gave up 5 bases and V 3 bases, and 5 bases lay outside the gene matches. This CDR3 contains 15 residues. Per germline, CDR1 SGHRS and CDR2 YFSETQ. CDR3 nucleotide sequence: TGCGCCAGCAGCTCCGTGGGACAGGGGAACAATGAGCAGTTCTTC. Amino acid sequence: CASSSVGQGNNEQFF.

The V call is TRBV7-3, the J call TRBJ2-2; TRBD1 might be the D (5 bases). From germline, CDR1 is SGHTA and CDR2 FQGTGA. Trimming cost V 4 bases and J 4 bases, with 13 bases left between them. The CDR3 length is 15 residues. CDR3 amino acids: CASSSPQGPTGELFF. In nucleotides, the CDR3 is TGTGCCAGCAGCTCGCCCCAGGGCCCCACCGGGGAGCTGTTTTTT. The full variable domain, with the rest looked up from reference TRBV7-3 and TRBJ2-2, is GAGVSQTPSNKVTEKGKYVELRCDPISGHTALYWYRQSLGQGPEFLIYFQGTGAADDSGLPNDRFFAVRPEGSVSTLKIQRTERGDSAVYLCASSSPQGPTGELFFGEGSRLTVL.

The gene calls are TRBV5-3 and TRBJ2-3; the match to TRBD2 covers 8 bases. TRBV5-3 is labeled an ORF, and its function is uncertain. CDR3 length: 17 residues. With 5 bases clipped from V and 3 bases from J, the junction kept 14 bases outside the gene matches. The CDR3 spells CARSTPSGRVRTDTQYF. DNA of the CDR3: TGTGCCAGAAGTACCCCTTCCGGGAGGGTTCGAACAGATACGCAGTATTTT.

This clone has a single count. The CDR3 nucleotides read TGTGCCAGCAGCTTAGGAGGGGCTGAAGATACGCAGTATTTT. Translation: CASSLGGAEDTQYF. The V call is TRBV11-3, the J call TRBJ2-3; perhaps D is TRBD1 or TRBD2 (5 bases each). This CDR3 has 14 amino acids. Germline CDR1 reads SGHNT; CDR2 reads YENEEA. The V end lost 1 base, the J end lost 5 bases, and 10 bases lay between the germline ends.

The chain is built from TRBV6-6 and TRBJ2-2; TRBD2 might be the D (5 bases). Deletions cut 6 bases from V and 2 bases from J, with 10 bases between. The CDR3 consists of 14 residues. Germline loops: CDR1 MNHNY, CDR2 SVGAGI (reference sequence). CDR3 in DNA: TGTGCCAGCAGGCGGACTGGTAACACCGGGGAGCTGTTTTTT. Its protein is CASRRTGNTGELFF.

The chain is built from TRBV18 and TRBJ2-5; D might be TRBD1 (6 bases). The CDR3 consists of 14 residues. Germline CDR1 and CDR2: KGHSH and LQKENI. V lost 8 bases, J lost 2 bases, and 15 bases lay in between. The CDR3 region has the DNA TGTGCCAGCGCGAAGGACAGCTTGCAAGAGACCCAGTACTTC. The encoded protein is CASAKDSLQETQYF.

The chain recombines TRBV5-5 with TRBJ2-2, with 11 bases aligning to TRBD1. The CDR3 consists of 16 residues. V dropped 4 bases and J dropped 7; count of bases not matched to a gene: 9. Germline V gene lookup returns CDR1 SGHKS and CDR2 YYEKEE (reference sequence). In DNA form, the CDR3 reads TGTGCCAGCAGCCGGGATCGGACAGGGGGCGGCGGGGAGCTGTTTTTT. Translating gives CASSRDRTGGGGELFF.

The chain combines TRBV6-4 with TRBJ2-2; the D gene is possibly TRBD2 (6 bases). The CDR3 loop spans 13 amino acids. Germline V lookup: CDR1 MRHNA, CDR2 SNTAGT. V was cut by 2 bases and J by 8 bases, with 9 bases left in between. The CDR3 sequence is CASSDEAGGELFF. DNA for the CDR3: TGTGCCAGCAGTGACGAGGCGGGAGGGGAGCTGTTTTTT.

The CDR3 sequence: CASSQEAGGGGAKNIQYF. The DNA for the CDR3 is TGTGCCAGCAGCCAAGAGGCAGGGGGCGGTGGGGCCAAAAACATTCAGTACTTC. The J gene is TRBJ2-4, the V gene TRBV4-2; 8 bases map to TRBD1. There are 18 residues in the CDR3. V shed 0 bases and J 1 base; nucleotides not matched to a gene: 8. The germline V gene has CDR1 LGHNA and CDR2 YNFKEQ.

The chain has TRBV28 and TRBJ1-2, with 9 bases that match TRBD1. V gave up 5 bases and J gave up 8 bases; unmatched junction bases: 9. Germline V gives CDR1 MDHEN, CDR2 SYDVKM. The CDR3 length is 14 residues. The CDR3 loop reads CASSPGQGRQGYTF. CDR3 nucleotide sequence: TGTGCCAGCAGTCCAGGACAGGGGAGACAGGGCTACACCTTC.

This sequence joins TRBV5-8 and TRBJ2-1; possibly TRBD1 for D (7 bases). V was cut by 0 bases and J by 6 bases, with 19 bases left in between. Germline values: CDR1 SGHTS, CDR2 YDEGEE. This CDR3 has 17 residues. This chain's CDR3 is CASSLAQGTGVVNEQFF. CDR3 DNA sequence: TGTGCCAGCAGCTTGGCACAGGGGACGGGGGTCGTCAATGAGCAGTTCTTC.

This clone showed up just once. This chain links TRBV5-4 with TRBJ2-3; 7 positions match TRBD2. The CDR3 length is 16 residues. Trimming took 4 bases from V and 0 from J; bases not matched to a gene: 8. CDR1 is SGHNT, CDR2 YYREEE, per germline (reference sequence). CDR3 sequence (DNA): TGTGCCAGCAGCGGGACCCCGGGGGGTAGCACAGATACGCAGTATTTT. Amino acids: CASSGTPGGSTDTQYF. Full variable domain (rest looked up from reference TRBV5-4 and TRBJ2-3): ETGVTQSPTHLIKTRGQQVTLRCSSQSGHNTVSWYQQALGQGPQFIFQYYREEENGRGNFPPRFSGLQFPNYSSELNVNALELDDSALYLCASSGTPGGSTDTQYFGPGTRLTVL.

DNA of the CDR3: TGCGCCAGCAGGAGACAGGGGGGCTACGAGCAGTACTTC. It specifies CASRRQGGYEQYF. The V call is TRBV5-1, the J call TRBJ2-7, with 9 bases identical to TRBD1. The CDR3 runs 13 residues. Germline CDR1 SGHRS, CDR2 YFSETQ. The V gene end was trimmed by 5 bases and the J gene end by 3 bases; junction bases not matched to a gene: 3.

This clone came up once. This chain uses TRBV29-1 with TRBJ1-1; tentatively, D is TRBD1 (5 bases). Germline V gene data show CDR1 as SQVTM and CDR2 as ANQGSEA. Trimming left V 2 bases short and J 6 bases short, with 13 bases between. The CDR3 is made up of 13 amino acids. The CDR3 loop reads CSVERGRASEAFF. The CDR3 DNA sequence: TGCAGCGTTGAACGGGGCCGGGCCTCTGAAGCTTTCTTT.

The chain joins TRBV6-1 to TRBJ2-5; 11 bases align to TRBD2. Germline V gene sequence: CDR1 MNHNS, CDR2 SASEGT. Germline trimming cut 4 bases from V and 2 bases from J; bases unmatched to any gene: 3. This CDR3 comprises 15 residues. The CDR3 region has the DNA TGTGCCAGCAGTGTAGGGACTAGCGGACAAGAGACCCAGTACTTC. It translates to CASSVGTSGQETQYF.

CDR3 nucleotide sequence: TGTGCCAGCAGCTTAGATGGATTAGGTAGTGAGCAGTTCTTC. Translation gives CASSLDGLGSEQFF. The chain has TRBV11-3 and TRBJ2-1; D remains ambiguous. Germline CDR1 reads SGHNT; CDR2 reads YENEEA. Trimming removed 0 bases from V and 9 bases from J, with 12 bases in between. The CDR3 is 14 residues long.

J is TRBJ2-7 and V is TRBV19; D tentatively fits TRBD1 or TRBD2 (5 bases each). The V gene lost 5 bases and the J gene lost 6 bases, with 14 bases spanning the gap. CDR3 length equals 13 residues. Germline loops: CDR1 LNHDA, CDR2 SQIVND (reference sequence). For the CDR3, the DNA is TGTGCCAGTAGTCCCGGGACGGAGGTCGAGCAGTACTTC. It codes for CASSPGTEVEQYF.

V usage is TRBV2 and J usage is TRBJ2-2; the D is unclear. V dropped 7 bases and J dropped 6 bases, with 6 bases sitting between them. Germline V gene sequence: CDR1 SNHLY, CDR2 FYNNEI. The CDR3 covers 11 residues. The chain's CDR3 is CASNQAGELFF. The CDR3 DNA follows: TGTGCCAGCAATCAGGCCGGGGAGCTGTTTTTT. Full variable domain (outside the CDR3, taken from reference TRBV2 and TRBJ2-2): EPEVTQTPSHQVTQMGQEVILRCVPISNHLYFYWYRQILGQKVEFLVSFYNNEISEKSEIFDDQFSVERPDGSNFTLKIRSTKLEDSAMYFCASNQAGELFFGEGSRLTVL.

The CDR3 nucleotides are TGCGCCAGCAGTGAGGTAGCGGGGTTCACAGATACGCAGTATTTT. It translates to CASSEVAGFTDTQYF. V usage is TRBV5-1 and J usage is TRBJ2-3; 8 bases align to TRBD2. Germline CDR1 SGHRS, CDR2 YFSETQ. CDR3 length equals 15 residues. V gave up 5 bases and J gave up 2 bases; unmatched junction bases: 7.

J is TRBJ2-1 and V is TRBV18, with 11 bases that match TRBD2. The junction had 12 bases not matched to a gene; V was cut back by 4 bases and J by 4 bases. The length of the CDR3 is 18 residues. The germline gives CDR1 KGHSH, CDR2 LQKENI. The CDR3 region is CASSLQMTGTSGYNEQFF. Written as DNA, the CDR3 is TGTGCCAGCTCACTACAGATGACCGGGACTAGCGGATACAATGAGCAGTTCTTC.

V is TRBV2 and J is TRBJ1-1; 10 nucleotides match TRBD1. This CDR3 comprises 12 residues. V shed 4 bases, J shed 7 bases, and the junction held 0 bases outside the gene matches. Germline CDR1 reads SNHLY; CDR2 reads FYNNEI. The CDR3 protein is CASSGDRGEAFF. In nucleotides, the CDR3 is TGTGCCAGCAGTGGGGACAGGGGTGAAGCTTTCTTT.

V is TRBV27 and J is TRBJ2-1; 7 bases match TRBD2. The V gene end was trimmed by 5 bases and the J gene end by 7 bases; junction bases not matched to a gene: 14. The CDR3 covers 16 residues. Germline CDR1 reads MNHEY; CDR2 reads SMNVEV (reference sequence). CDR3 sequence (DNA): TGTGCCAGCAGTGCGACTAGCCTTAAGGTTTTTAATGAGCAGTTCTTC. Translated: CASSATSLKVFNEQFF.

This chain connects TRBV10-3 to TRBJ2-5; D not resolved. Germline V gene lookup returns CDR1 ENHRY and CDR2 SYGVKD. The CDR3 is 12 amino acids. Trimming removed 9 bases at V and 2 bases at J, with 10 bases between. The CDR3 nucleotides are TGTGCCATGGCCCAAGCGCAAGAGACCCAGTACTTC. Translation: CAMAQAQETQYF.

The chain employs TRBV2 and TRBJ2-1; 11 bases map to TRBD1. The CDR3 is 15 residues long. CDR1 SNHLY and CDR2 FYNNEI come from the germline V gene. The V and J ends lost 6 bases and 7 bases, in that order; junction bases with no gene match: 8. The DNA of the CDR3 is TGTGCCAGCAGGGAGGGACAGGGGGGAAAAAATGAGCAGTTCTTC. Its protein product is CASREGQGGKNEQFF.

This rearrangement joins TRBV25-1 to TRBJ1-4; D unresolved. Germline V gene data show CDR1 as MGHDK and CDR2 as SYGVNS. This CDR3 has 14 residues. V dropped 3 bases and J dropped 0 bases, with 5 bases sitting between them. CDR3 in DNA: TGTGCCAGCAGTGATGGGGCAACTAATGAAAAACTGTTTTTT. Its protein product is CASSDGATNEKLFF.

The rearrangement links TRBV7-2 to TRBJ2-2; 8 bases map to TRBD2. This CDR3 spans 16 amino acids. V dropped 5 bases and J dropped 0; count of bases not matched to a gene: 5. Germline CDR1 and CDR2: SGHTA and FQGNSA. Here the CDR3 DNA reads TGTGCCAGCAGCCCAACCGGGGGGGCGAACACCGGGGAGCTGTTTTTT. Encoded protein: CASSPTGGANTGELFF.